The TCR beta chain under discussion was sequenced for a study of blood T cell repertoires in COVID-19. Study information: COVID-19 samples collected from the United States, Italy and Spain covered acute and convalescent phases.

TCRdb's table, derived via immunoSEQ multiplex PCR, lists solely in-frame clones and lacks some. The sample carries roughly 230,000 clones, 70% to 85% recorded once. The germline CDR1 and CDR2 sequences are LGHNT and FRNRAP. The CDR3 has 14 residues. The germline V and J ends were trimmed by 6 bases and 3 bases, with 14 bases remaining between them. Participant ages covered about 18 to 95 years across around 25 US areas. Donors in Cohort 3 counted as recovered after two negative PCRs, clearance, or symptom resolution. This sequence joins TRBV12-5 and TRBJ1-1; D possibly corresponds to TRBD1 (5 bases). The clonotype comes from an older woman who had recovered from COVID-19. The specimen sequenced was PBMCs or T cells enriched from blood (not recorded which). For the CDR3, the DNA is TGTGCTAGTGGAGGAGGGGCGTCGCACACTGAAGCTTTCTTT. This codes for CASGGGASHTEAFF.